This TCR beta chain was observed in a study of graft-versus-host responses after intestinal transplantation. Across the whole study: Those transplanted obtained multivisceral, liver-intestinal, or isolated intestinal grafts. Every recipient had anti-thymocyte globulin induction and roughly three years of tacrolimus plus steroids. Study-wide points: After transplant, early declines in HvG clones were associated with peak levels of circulating GvH clones. The recipient marrow held GvH clones, and some of them showed up first in ileum or blood.

Assay: immunoSEQ multiplex PCR; the TCRdb copy retains only in-frame clones and omits some. The sample includes about 45,000 clones, 90% to 95% of them seen just once. To note about this clone: Its antigen is unidentified.

The CDR3 is made up of 14 amino acids. Germline V gives CDR1 SGHTA, CDR2 FQGTGA. The V gene end was trimmed by 6 bases and the J gene end by 4 bases; junction bases not matched to a gene: 2. The sample in question was PBMCs, obtained 524 days after transplant. The clonotype comes from a human patient who received an intestinal transplant, so some T cells may come from the graft donor. The chain has TRBV7-3 and TRBJ2-6; 8 positions match TRBD1. This CDR3 is CASSRDRGANVLTF. The DNA of the CDR3 is TGTGCCAGCAGTCGGGACAGGGGGGCCAACGTCCTGACTTTC.